A selection of T cell receptor beta chains follows, all from one sample in a study of blood T cell repertoires in COVID-19. Here immunoSEQ multiplex PCR was the method, and the copy in TCRdb shows in-frame clones only, minus some. The profile shows around 100,000 clones, 84% of them singletons. Sequenced: peripheral blood. The receptor source for this set is a human donor in a cohort sampled during active or convalescent COVID-19. Both conserved end residues are part of each CDR3. Fields, in order: V gene, CDR3 protein.

>TRBV28
CASSLASSRNYGYTF
>TRBV5-1
CASSLGTSGYEQYF
>TRBV27
CASSLWGQGETNSPLHF
>TRBV28
CASSPSSGGTGELFF
>TRBV7-9
CASSSLSGTEYNEQFF
>TRBV27
CASRGQGLHGYTF
>TRBV15
CATSHRGGAGGSYGYTF
>TRBV19
CASRDRNNNSPLHF
>TRBV18
CASSPPGGGNGYTF
>TRBV2
CASSRPKQGNNSPLHF
>TRBV5-5
CASSLAGGGANTGELFF
>TRBV7-2
CASSLVFDRHQPQHF
>TRBV2
CASGTMYTEAFF
>TRBV6-5
CATTIRGSMNTEAFF
>TRBV7-9
CASSLAEGGETQYF
>TRBV3-1/TRBV3-2
CASSQGTTGNEKLFF
>TRBV9
CASSVGGLYNEQFF
>TRBV4-1
CASSQGGQGAPGRQPQHF
>TRBV10-1
CASSEGAGPPYNEQFF
>TRBV3-1/TRBV3-2
CASSQDSKRGGRGETQYF
>TRBV6-2/TRBV6-3
CASSYHTSSVTDTQYF
>TRBV5-1
CASRETSGGEDTQYF
>TRBV7-8
CASSSTGGSNQPQHF
>TRBV11-1
CASSLARDRVLYF
>TRBV18
CASSPDRGVNTEAFF
>TRBV18
CASSLTGNEQYF
>TRBV2
CASSEVRAGTLHF
>TRBV7-2
CASSDRGNQPQHF
>TRBV3-1/TRBV3-2
CASGNTEAFF
>TRBV6-2/TRBV6-3
CASSDGQADRAQHF
>TRBV4-3
CASSPGGTNYGYTF
>TRBV7-2
CASSSRQAGEKLFF
>TRBV5-1
CASSLAIQGNTEAFF
>TRBV7-9
CASSSGWESYEQYF
>TRBV28
CASKLKGINSPLHF
>TRBV7-6
CASSLGQTLTGELFF
>TRBV20-1
CSASPTTSSYNSPLHF
>TRBV7-7
CASSPRWRGGTGELFF
>TRBV20-1
CSASLGDYNSPLHF
>TRBV12-3/TRBV12-4
CASSQSYEQYF
>TRBV18
CATNQDRDEKLFF
>TRBV28
CASRGGGRLGQYF
>TRBV11-3
CASSLGQARKETQYF
>TRBV19
CASSIGYGTGGVSGYGYTF
>TRBV5-1
CASSSVAGGGETQYF
>TRBV5-1
CASSPIQENTEAFF
>TRBV5-1
CASSKFTGDGYTF
>TRBV10-3
CAISEPSGGSFSYEQYF
>TRBV27
CASSPAGADQPQHF
>TRBV7-9
CASSFNGNTIYF